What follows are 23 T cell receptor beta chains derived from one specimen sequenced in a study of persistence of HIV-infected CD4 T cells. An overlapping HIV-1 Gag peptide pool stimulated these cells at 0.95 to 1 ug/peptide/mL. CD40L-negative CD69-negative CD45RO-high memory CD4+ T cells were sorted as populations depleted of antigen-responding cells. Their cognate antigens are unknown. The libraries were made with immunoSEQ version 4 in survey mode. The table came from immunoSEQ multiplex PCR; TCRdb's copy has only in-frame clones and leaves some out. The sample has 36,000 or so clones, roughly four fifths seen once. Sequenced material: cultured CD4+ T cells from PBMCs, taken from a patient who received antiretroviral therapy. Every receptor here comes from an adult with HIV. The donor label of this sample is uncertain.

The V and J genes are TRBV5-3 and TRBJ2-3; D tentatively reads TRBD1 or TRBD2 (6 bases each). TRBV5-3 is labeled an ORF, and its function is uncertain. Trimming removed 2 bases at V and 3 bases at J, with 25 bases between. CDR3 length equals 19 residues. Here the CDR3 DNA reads TGTGCCAGAAGCTTCACCATGAGGGGGGCCTTCAGGCAGACAGATACGCAGTATTTT. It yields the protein CARSFTMRGAFRQTDTQYF.

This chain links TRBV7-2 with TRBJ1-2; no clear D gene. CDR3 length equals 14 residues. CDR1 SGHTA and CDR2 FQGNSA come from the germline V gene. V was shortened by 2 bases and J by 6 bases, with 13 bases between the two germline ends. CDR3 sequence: CASSLNSGPDGYTF. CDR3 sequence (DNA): TGTGCCAGCAGCTTAAATAGTGGACCGGATGGCTACACCTTC.

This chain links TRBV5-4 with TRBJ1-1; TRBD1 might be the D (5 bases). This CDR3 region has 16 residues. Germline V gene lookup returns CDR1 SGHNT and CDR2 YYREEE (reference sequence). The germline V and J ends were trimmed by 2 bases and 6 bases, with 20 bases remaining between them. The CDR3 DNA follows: TGTGCCAGCAGCTTTAGGCAGGTGGGGGTAGGAGCTGAAGCTTTCTTT. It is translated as CASSFRQVGVGAEAFF.

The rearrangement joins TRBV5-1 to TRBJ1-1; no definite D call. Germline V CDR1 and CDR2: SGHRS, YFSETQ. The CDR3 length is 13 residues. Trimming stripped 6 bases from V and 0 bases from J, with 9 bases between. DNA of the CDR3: TGCGCCAGCAAGGACGTAGTGAACACTGAAGCTTTCTTT. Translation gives CASKDVVNTEAFF.

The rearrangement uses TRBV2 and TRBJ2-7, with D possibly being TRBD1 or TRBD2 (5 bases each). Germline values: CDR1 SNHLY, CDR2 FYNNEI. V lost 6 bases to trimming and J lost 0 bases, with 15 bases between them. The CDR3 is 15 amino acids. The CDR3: CASRTGTGNSYEQYF. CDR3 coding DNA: TGTGCCAGCAGGACCGGGACGGGTAACTCCTACGAGCAGTACTTC.

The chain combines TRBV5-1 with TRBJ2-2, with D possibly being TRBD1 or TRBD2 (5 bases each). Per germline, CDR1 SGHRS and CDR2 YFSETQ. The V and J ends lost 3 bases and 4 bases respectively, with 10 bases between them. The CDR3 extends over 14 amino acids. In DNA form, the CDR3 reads TGCGCCAGCAGCTGGGGGACGGCCACCGGGGAGCTGTTTTTT. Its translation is CASSWGTATGELFF. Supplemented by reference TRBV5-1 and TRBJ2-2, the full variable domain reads KAGVTQTPRYLIKTRGQQVTLSCSPISGHRSVSWYQQTPGQGLQFLFEYFSETQRNKGNFPGRFSGRQFSNSRSEMNVSTLELGDSALYLCASSWGTATGELFFGEGSRLTVL.

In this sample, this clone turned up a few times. CDR3 loop: CASSAQETQYF. As DNA, the CDR3 is TGTGCCAGCTCAGCGCAAGAGACCCAGTACTTC. The chain employs TRBV18 and TRBJ2-5, with D unresolved. V dropped 5 bases and J dropped 2 bases, with 3 bases sitting between them. The CDR3 loop spans 11 amino acids. Germline CDR1 is KGHSH and CDR2 is LQKENI.

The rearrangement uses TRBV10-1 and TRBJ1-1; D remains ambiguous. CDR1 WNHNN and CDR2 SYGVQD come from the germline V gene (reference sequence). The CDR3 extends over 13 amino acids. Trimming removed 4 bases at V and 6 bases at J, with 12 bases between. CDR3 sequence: CASSASRKAEAFF. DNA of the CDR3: TGCGCCAGCAGTGCCTCTCGTAAGGCTGAAGCTTTCTTT.

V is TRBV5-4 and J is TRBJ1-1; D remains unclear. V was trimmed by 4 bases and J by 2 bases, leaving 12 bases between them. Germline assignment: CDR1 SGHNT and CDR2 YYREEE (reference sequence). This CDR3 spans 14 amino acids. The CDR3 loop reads CASSANAYNTEAFF. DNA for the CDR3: TGTGCCAGCAGCGCGAACGCATACAACACTGAAGCTTTCTTT.

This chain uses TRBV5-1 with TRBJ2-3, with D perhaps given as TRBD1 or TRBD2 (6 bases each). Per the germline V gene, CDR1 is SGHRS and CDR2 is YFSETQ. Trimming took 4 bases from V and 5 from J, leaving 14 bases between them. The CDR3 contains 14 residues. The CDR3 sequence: CASSRRGQVDTQYF. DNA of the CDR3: TGCGCCAGCAGCCGTCGGGGGCAGGTAGATACGCAGTATTTT.

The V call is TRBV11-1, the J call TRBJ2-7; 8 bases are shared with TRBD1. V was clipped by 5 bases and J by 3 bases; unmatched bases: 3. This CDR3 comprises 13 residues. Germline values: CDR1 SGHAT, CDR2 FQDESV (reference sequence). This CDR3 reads CASSATGGYEQYF. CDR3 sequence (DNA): TGTGCCAGCAGCGCTACAGGGGGCTACGAGCAGTACTTC.

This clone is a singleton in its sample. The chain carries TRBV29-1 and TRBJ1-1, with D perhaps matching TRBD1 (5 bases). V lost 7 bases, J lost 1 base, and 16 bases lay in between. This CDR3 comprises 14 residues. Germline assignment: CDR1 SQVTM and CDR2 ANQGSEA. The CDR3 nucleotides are TGCAGCGAAAGAATGGGGCTGGGGAACACTGAAGCTTTCTTT. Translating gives CSERMGLGNTEAFF.

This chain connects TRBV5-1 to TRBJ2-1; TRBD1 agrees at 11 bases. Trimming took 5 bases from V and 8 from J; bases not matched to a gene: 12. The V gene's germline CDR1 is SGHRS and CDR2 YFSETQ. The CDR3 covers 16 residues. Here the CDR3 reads CASSPLTGTGGHEQFF. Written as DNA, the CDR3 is TGCGCCAGCAGTCCATTAACCGGGACAGGGGGACATGAGCAGTTCTTC.

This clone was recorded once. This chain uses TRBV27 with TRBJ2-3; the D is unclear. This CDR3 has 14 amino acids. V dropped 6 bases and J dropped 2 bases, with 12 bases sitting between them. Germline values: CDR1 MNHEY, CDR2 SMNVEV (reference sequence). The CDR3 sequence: CASSTPGLTDTQYF. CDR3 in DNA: TGTGCCAGCAGCACACCCGGGCTCACAGATACGCAGTATTTT.

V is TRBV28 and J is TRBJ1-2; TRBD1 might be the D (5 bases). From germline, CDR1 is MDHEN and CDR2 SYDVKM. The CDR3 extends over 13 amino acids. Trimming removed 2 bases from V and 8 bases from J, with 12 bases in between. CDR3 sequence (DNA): TGTGCCAGCAGTTTAGAGGTAGGGGTCGGCTACACCTTC. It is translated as CASSLEVGVGYTF.

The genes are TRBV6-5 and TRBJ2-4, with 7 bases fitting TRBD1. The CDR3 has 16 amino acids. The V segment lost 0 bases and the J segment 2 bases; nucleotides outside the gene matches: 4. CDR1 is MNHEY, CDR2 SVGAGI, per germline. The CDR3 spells CASSYSKTGTKNIQYF. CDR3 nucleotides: TGTGCCAGCAGTTACTCGAAGACAGGGACCAAAAACATTCAGTACTTC.

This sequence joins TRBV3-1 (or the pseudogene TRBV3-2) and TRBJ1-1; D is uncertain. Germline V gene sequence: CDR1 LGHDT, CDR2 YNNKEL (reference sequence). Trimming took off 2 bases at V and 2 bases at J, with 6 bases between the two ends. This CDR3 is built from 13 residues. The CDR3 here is CASSQKSNTEAFF. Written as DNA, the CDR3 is TGTGCCAGCAGCCAAAAATCCAACACTGAAGCTTTCTTT.

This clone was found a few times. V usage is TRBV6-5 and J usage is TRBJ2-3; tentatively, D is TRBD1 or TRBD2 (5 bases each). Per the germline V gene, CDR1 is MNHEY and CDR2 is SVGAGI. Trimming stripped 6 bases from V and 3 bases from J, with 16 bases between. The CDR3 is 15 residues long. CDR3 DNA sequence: TGTGCCAGCAGCCCCGGGACCTCTACGACAGATACGCAGTATTTT. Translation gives CASSPGTSTTDTQYF.

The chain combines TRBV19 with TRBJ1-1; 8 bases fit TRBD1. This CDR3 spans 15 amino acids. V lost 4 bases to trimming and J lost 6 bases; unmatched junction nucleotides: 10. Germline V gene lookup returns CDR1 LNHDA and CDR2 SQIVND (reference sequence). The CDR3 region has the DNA TGTGCCAGTAGTAACTCAGGGGGCGGTCAATCTGAAGCTTTCTTT. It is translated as CASSNSGGGQSEAFF.

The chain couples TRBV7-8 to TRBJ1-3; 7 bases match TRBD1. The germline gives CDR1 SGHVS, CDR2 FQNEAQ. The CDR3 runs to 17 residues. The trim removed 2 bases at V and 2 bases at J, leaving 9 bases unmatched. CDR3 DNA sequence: TGTGCCAGCAGCTTACTGCCGCGGACAGGCCCTGGAAACACCATATATTTT. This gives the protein CASSLLPRTGPGNTIYF.

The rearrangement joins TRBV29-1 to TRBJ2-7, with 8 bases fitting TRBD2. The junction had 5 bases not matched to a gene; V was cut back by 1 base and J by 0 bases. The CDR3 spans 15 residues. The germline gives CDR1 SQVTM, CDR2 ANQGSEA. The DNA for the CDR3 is TGCAGCGTTGAAGCCCCGGGAGGGGGCTCCTACGAGCAGTACGTC. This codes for CSVEAPGGGSYEQYV.

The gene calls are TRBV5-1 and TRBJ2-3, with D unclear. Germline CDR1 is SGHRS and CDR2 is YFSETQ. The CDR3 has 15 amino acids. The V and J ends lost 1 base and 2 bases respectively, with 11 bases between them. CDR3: CASSLNVGHTDTQYF. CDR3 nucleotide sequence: TGCGCCAGCAGCTTGAACGTCGGGCACACAGATACGCAGTATTTT.

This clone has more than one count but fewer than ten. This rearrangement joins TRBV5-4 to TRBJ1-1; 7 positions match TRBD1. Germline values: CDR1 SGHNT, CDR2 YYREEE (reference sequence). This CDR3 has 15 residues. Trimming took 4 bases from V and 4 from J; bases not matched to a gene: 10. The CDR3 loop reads CASSPPEGAGTEAFF. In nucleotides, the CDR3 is TGTGCCAGCAGCCCGCCCGAGGGGGCAGGCACTGAAGCTTTCTTT.